The clone carrying this TCR beta chain was observed many times. Germline CDR1 reads DFQATT; CDR2 reads SNEGSKA (reference sequence). The CDR3 covers 14 residues. Trimming removed 0 bases at V and 1 base at J, with 7 bases between. The sample's time point: persistent/refractory GD, antithyroid drugs over 5 years with positive TRAb. RNA from PBMCs was the source of the TCR library. Arm-PCR of CDR3 regions and iRepertoire HTBI primers were the basis on which TCR beta libraries were built. TCRdb reprocessed the multiplex PCR reads via MiXCR and lists one record per CDR3 protein. The sample consists of around 460,000 distinct CDR3 sequences, 20% to 25% of them appearing once. This entry comes from a study of regulatory T cells in long-lasting Graves disease.

This clonotype was sampled from a female donor with Graves disease. Sequenced material: peripheral blood mononuclear cells (PBMCs), taken when the disease was refractory, from a patient treated with antithyroid drugs. V and J are TRBV20-1 and TRBJ2-4; D gene unclear. In DNA form, the CDR3 reads TGCAGTGCTAGAGATTTCCGGGCCAAAAACATTCAGTACTTC. Amino acid sequence: CSARDFRAKNIQYF.